The 19 T cell receptor beta chains in this list originate from one sample, sequenced in a study of cytotoxic CD8 clonotypes in ibrutinib-treated CLL. Clones were sequenced by immunoSEQ multiplex PCR, and TCRdb holds only the in-frame ones, with some missing. The sample has about 25,000 clones; approximately 85% are singletons. The sequencing here drew on PBMCs, taken after 24 months of ibrutinib treatment. The receptor source for this set is a human donor with chronic lymphocytic leukemia.

This clone has only one observation. The J gene is TRBJ1-3, the V gene TRBV25-1; TRBD1 is a possible D gene (5 bases). Per the germline V gene, CDR1 is MGHDK and CDR2 is SYGVNS. The germline V and J ends were trimmed by 4 bases and 1 base, with 11 bases remaining between them. The CDR3 consists of 15 residues. The CDR3: CASSVQGLSGNTIYF. The DNA for the CDR3 is TGTGCCAGCAGTGTGCAGGGACTGTCTGGAAACACCATATATTTT.

V and J are TRBV7-2 and TRBJ2-7, with 9 positions matching TRBD2. With V trimmed by 3 bases and J by 6 bases, 6 bases remained unmatched. The CDR3 has 14 residues. CDR1 is SGHTA and CDR2 is FQGNSA in the germline V gene. CDR3 region: CASSFLSGGREQYF. The CDR3 DNA reads as TGTGCCAGCAGCTTCTTAAGCGGGGGGCGCGAGCAGTACTTC.

In DNA, the CDR3 is TGCGCCAGCAGTCAGCCCGCAGGGAACACTGAAGCTTTCTTT. Its translation is CASSQPAGNTEAFF. The chain links TRBV23-1 to TRBJ1-1; D unclear. TRBV23-1 is an ORF; its function is uncertain. The CDR3 is 14 residues long. The V end was cut by 3 bases, the J end by 1 base, with 9 bases between.

This clone came up once. V gene TRBV11-2 combines with J gene TRBJ2-7; 12 positions agree with TRBD2. J gave up 0 bases and V 10 bases, and 19 bases lay outside the gene matches. The CDR3 consists of 19 residues. Germline values: CDR1 SGHAT, CDR2 FQNNGV. In nucleotides, the CDR3 is TGTGCCATCCTACGCTTGACTAGCGGGGGAACCCGACCCTCCTACGAGCAGTACTTC. As protein: CAILRLTSGGTRPSYEQYF.

The genes are TRBV19 and TRBJ1-6, with D perhaps matching TRBD1 (5 bases). CDR1 is LNHDA, CDR2 SQIVND, per germline (reference sequence). Trimming pared 3 bases from V and 6 bases from J, leaving 9 bases between. The CDR3 loop spans 14 amino acids. CDR3 amino acids: CASSMGGFNSPLHF. CDR3 in DNA: TGTGCCAGTAGTATGGGGGGATTTAATTCACCCCTCCACTTT.

This clone was counted a few times. CDR3 protein: CASSSNVQYSNQPQHF. The CDR3 DNA is TGTGCCAGCAGCTCCAATGTCCAATATAGCAATCAGCCCCAGCATTTT. J is TRBJ1-5 and V is TRBV7-3; no clear D gene. Germline V gives CDR1 SGHTA, CDR2 FQGTGA. The CDR3 covers 16 residues. Trimming left V 4 bases short and J 0 bases short, with 13 bases between.

This chain uses TRBV4-1 with TRBJ1-6; D remains unclear. This CDR3 spans 19 amino acids. Trimming stripped 3 bases from V and 3 bases from J, with 21 bases between. The germline V gene has CDR1 MGHRA and CDR2 YSYEKL. The CDR3 nucleotides are TGCGCCAGCAGCCAGGCGGCCGCCTCTCGACTGGGCTATAATTCACCCCTCCACTTT. This sequence encodes CASSQAAASRLGYNSPLHF.

The J gene is TRBJ2-2, the V gene TRBV5-1; D might be TRBD2 (6 bases). The germline V and J ends were trimmed by 0 bases and 1 base, with 10 bases remaining between them. Per germline, CDR1 SGHRS and CDR2 YFSETQ. CDR3 length equals 16 residues. The CDR3 sequence is CASSLGVTRNTGELFF. Written as DNA, the CDR3 is TGCGCCAGCAGCTTGGGTGTGACTAGGAACACCGGGGAGCTGTTTTTT.

The chain carries TRBV5-4 and TRBJ2-2; D not resolved. This CDR3 has 15 residues. Deletions cut 0 bases from V and 0 bases from J, with 6 bases between. From germline, CDR1 is SGHNT and CDR2 YYREEE (reference sequence). The CDR3 is CASSLGRPNTGELFF. CDR3 coding DNA: TGTGCCAGCAGCTTGGGAAGACCGAACACCGGGGAGCTGTTTTTT.

CDR3 in amino acids: CASWGGNTIYF. The CDR3 DNA reads as TGTGCCAGCTGGGGGGGAAACACCATATATTTT. V and J are TRBV6-6 and TRBJ1-3, with a possible D match to TRBD1 (5 bases). This CDR3 comprises 11 residues. The V gene's germline CDR1 is MNHNY and CDR2 SVGAGI (reference sequence). The V end was cut by 8 bases, the J end by 4 bases, with 6 bases between.

The rearrangement links TRBV19 to TRBJ1-1, with 8 bases identical to TRBD1. The CDR3 contains 13 residues. J gave up 11 bases and V 3 bases, and 8 bases lay outside the gene matches. Per the germline V gene, CDR1 is LNHDA and CDR2 is SQIVND (reference sequence). CDR3 sequence: CASSITTGARAFF. The DNA for the CDR3 is TGTGCCAGTAGTATCACGACAGGGGCGCGGGCTTTCTTT.

The chain joins TRBV10-3 to TRBJ1-2, with D tentatively TRBD1 (5 bases). Germline V gives CDR1 ENHRY, CDR2 SYGVKD. The CDR3 contains 12 residues. The ends were cut back, 4 bases at V and 9 bases at J, with 12 bases in the middle. The CDR3: CAISGPVGRYTF. The DNA for the CDR3 is TGTGCCATCAGTGGCCCCGTGGGGCGCTACACCTTC.

The chain recombines TRBV9 with TRBJ1-1, with TRBD1 as a possible D gene (5 bases). V was trimmed by 2 bases and J by 4 bases, leaving 9 bases between them. This CDR3 is built from 13 residues. The germline V gene has CDR1 SGDLS and CDR2 YYNGEE. This CDR3 reads CASSVAGSTEAFF. CDR3 DNA sequence: TGTGCCAGCAGCGTCGCAGGGTCCACTGAAGCTTTCTTT.

This clone was detected once. This rearrangement joins TRBV4-1 to TRBJ1-2; D gene unclear. V was pared by 2 bases and J by 7 bases, with 17 bases between. Germline lookup yields CDR1 MGHRA and CDR2 YSYEKL. The CDR3 spans 15 residues. CDR3: CASSQPRTSLGGYTF. DNA of the CDR3: TGCGCCAGCAGCCAACCTAGGACTTCACTTGGTGGCTACACCTTC.

CDR3 region: CASSTDREAFF. DNA of the CDR3: TGTGCCAGCAGCACGGACAGGGAAGCTTTCTTT. The chain has TRBV7-9 and TRBJ1-1; TRBD1 aligns across 7 bases. This CDR3 has 11 amino acids. In germline, CDR1 is SEHNR, CDR2 FQNEAQ (reference sequence). Trimming at V came to 5 bases and at J to 8 bases, leaving 2 bases not matched to a gene.

This clone is labeled medium-sized (0.01 to 0.1%). The chain uses TRBV7-6 and TRBJ1-2; 10 bases match TRBD1. CDR3 length: 16 residues. Germline V lookup: CDR1 SGHVS, CDR2 FNYEAQ. Unmatched junction bases numbered 6, after V lost 3 bases and J lost 2 bases. In nucleotides, the CDR3 is TGTGCCAGCAGCTTGTTGACAGGGGGCAAGAACTATGGCTACACCTTC. Encoded protein: CASSLLTGGKNYGYTF.

This clone came up once. The V gene is TRBV7-2, the J gene TRBJ1-2; D unresolved. V lost 2 bases to trimming and J lost 3 bases, with 16 bases between them. This CDR3 is 16 amino acids long. The V gene's germline CDR1 is SGHTA and CDR2 FQGNSA. CDR3 bases: TGTGCCAGCAGCTTATCAATTGACATATCCGACTATGGCTACACCTTC. Translation gives CASSLSIDISDYGYTF.

V usage is TRBV27 and J usage is TRBJ2-7; D perhaps matches TRBD1 (5 bases). The CDR3 has 13 amino acids. The germline V and J ends were trimmed by 8 bases and 5 bases, with 16 bases remaining between them. Germline-derived CDR1 and CDR2 are MNHEY and SMNVEV (reference sequence). The CDR3: CASGSGSGNEQYF. The DNA for the CDR3 is TGTGCCAGCGGATCAGGATCAGGGAACGAGCAGTACTTC.

CDR3 nucleotide sequence: TGTGCCAGCAGCTTAGTACAGGTGGGGTACAATGAGCAGTTCTTC. Amino acids: CASSLVQVGYNEQFF. The V gene is TRBV13, the J gene TRBJ2-1, with TRBD1 as a possible D gene (5 bases). The V gene lost 1 base and the J gene lost 4 bases, with 11 bases spanning the gap. The CDR3 has 15 amino acids. Germline CDR1 reads PRHDT; CDR2 reads FYEKMQ (reference sequence). Using reference TRBV13 and TRBJ2-1 for the parts outside the CDR3, the full variable domain is AAGVIQSPRHLIKEKRETATLKCYPIPRHDTVYWYQQGPGQDPQFLISFYEKMQSDKGSIPDRFSAQQFSDYHSELNMSSLELGDSALYFCASSLVQVGYNEQFFGPGTRLTVL.